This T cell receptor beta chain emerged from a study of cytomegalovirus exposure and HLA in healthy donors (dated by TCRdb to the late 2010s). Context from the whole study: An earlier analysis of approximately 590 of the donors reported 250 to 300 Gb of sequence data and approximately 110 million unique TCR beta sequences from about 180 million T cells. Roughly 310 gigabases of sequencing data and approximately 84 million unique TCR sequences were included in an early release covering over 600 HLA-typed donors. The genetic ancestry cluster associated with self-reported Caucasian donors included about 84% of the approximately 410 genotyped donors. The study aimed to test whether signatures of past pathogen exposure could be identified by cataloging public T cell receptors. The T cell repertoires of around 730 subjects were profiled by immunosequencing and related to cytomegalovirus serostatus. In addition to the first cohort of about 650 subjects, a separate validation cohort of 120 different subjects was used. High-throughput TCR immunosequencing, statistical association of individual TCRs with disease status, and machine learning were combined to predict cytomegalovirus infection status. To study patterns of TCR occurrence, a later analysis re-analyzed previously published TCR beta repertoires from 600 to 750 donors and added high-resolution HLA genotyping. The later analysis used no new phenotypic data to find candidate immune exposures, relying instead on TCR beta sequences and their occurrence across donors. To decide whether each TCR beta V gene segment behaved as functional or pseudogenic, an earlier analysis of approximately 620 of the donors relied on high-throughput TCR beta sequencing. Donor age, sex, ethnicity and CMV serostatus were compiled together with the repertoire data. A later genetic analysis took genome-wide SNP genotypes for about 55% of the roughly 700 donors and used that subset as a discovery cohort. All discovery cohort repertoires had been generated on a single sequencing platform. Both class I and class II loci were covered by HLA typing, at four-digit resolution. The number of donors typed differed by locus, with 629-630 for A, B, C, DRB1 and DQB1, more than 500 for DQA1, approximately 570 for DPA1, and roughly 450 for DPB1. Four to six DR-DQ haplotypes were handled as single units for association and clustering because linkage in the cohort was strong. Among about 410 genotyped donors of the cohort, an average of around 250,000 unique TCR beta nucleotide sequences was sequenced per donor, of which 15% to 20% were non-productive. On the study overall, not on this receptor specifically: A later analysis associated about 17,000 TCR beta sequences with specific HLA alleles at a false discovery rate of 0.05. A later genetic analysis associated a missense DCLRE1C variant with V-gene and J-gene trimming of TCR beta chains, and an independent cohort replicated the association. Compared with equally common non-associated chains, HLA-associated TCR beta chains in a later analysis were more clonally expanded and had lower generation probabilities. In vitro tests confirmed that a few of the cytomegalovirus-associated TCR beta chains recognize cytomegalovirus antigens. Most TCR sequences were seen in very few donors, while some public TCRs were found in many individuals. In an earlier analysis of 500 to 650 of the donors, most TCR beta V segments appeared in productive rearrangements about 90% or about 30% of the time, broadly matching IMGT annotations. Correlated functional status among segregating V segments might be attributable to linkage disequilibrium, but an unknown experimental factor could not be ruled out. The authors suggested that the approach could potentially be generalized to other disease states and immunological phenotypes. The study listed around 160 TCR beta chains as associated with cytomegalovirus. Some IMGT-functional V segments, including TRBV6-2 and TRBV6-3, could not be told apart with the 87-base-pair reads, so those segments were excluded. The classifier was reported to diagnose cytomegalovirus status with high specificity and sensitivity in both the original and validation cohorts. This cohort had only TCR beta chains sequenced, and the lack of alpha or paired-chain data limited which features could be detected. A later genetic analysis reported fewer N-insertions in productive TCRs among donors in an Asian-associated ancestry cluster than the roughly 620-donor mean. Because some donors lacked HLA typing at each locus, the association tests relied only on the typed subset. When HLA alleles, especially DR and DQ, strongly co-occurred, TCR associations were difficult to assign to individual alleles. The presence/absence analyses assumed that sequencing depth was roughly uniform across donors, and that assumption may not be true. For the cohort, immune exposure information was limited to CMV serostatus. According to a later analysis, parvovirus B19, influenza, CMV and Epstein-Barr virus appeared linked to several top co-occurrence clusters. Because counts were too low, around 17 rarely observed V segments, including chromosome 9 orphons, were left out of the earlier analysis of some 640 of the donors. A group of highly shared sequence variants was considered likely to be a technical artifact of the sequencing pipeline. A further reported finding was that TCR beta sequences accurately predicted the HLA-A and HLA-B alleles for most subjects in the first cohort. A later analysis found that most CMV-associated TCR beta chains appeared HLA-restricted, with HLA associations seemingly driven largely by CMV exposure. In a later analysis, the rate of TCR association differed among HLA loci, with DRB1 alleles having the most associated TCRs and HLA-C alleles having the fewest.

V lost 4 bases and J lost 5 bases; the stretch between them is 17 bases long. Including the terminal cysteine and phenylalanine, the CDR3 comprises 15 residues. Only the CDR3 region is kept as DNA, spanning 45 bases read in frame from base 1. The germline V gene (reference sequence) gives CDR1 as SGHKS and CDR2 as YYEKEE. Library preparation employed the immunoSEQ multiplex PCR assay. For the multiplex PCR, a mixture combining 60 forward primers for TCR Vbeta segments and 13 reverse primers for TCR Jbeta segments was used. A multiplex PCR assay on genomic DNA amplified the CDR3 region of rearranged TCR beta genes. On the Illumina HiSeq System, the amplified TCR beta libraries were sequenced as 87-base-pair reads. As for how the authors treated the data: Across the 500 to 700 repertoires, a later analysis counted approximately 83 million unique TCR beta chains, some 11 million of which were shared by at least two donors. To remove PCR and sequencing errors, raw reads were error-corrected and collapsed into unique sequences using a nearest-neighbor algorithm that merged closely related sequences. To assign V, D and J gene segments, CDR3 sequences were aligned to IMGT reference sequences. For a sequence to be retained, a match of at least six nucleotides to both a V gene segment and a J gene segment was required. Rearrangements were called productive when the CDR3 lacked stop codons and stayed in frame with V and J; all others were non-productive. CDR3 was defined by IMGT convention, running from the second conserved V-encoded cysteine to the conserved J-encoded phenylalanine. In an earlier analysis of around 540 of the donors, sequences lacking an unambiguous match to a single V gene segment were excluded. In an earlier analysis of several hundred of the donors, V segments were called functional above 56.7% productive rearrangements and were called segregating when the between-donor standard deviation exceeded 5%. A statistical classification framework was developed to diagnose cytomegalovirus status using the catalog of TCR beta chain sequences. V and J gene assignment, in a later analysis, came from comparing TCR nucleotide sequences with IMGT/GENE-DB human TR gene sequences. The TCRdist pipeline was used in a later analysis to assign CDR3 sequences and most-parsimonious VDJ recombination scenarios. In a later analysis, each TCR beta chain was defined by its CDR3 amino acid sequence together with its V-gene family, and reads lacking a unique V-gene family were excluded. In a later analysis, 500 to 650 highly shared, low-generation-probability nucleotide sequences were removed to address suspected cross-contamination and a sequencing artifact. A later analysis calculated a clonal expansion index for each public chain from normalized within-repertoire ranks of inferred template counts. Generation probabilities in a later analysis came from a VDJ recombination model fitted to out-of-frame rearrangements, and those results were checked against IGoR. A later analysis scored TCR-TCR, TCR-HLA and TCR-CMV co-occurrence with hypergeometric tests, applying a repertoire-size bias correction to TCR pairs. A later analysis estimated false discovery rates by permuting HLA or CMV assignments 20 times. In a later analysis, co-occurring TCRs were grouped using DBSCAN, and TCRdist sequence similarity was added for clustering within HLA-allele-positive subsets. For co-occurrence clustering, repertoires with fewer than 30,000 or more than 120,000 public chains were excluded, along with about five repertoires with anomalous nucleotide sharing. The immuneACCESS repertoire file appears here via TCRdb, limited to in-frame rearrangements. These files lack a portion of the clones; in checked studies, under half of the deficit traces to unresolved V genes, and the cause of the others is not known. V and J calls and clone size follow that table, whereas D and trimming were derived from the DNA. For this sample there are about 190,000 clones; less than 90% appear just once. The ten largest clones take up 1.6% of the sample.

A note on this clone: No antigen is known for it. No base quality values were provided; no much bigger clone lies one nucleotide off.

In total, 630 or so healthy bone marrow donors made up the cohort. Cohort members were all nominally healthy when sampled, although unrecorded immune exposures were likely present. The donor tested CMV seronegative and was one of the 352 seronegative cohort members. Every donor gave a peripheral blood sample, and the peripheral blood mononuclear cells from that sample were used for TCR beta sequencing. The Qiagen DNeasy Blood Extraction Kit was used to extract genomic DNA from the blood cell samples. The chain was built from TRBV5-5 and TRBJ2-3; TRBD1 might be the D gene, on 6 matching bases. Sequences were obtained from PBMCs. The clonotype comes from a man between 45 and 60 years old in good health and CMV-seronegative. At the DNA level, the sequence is TGTGCCAGCAGCCTTGGTTGGACAGTGGAAGATACGCAGTATTTT. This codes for CASSLGWTVEDTQYF.